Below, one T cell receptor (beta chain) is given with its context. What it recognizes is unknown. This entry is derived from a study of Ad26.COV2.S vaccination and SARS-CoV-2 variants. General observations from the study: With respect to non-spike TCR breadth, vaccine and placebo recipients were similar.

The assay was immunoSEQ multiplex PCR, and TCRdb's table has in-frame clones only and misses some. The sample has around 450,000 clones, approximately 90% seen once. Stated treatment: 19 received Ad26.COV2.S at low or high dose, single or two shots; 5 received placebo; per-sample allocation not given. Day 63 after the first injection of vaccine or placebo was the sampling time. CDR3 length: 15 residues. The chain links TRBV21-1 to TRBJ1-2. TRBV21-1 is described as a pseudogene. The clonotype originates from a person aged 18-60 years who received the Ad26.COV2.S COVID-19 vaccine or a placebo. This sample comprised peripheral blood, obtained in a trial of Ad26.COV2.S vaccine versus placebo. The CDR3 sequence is CASSKLKTRGYGYTF. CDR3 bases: TGTGCCAGCAGCAAACTAAAGACGAGGGGATATGGCTACACCTTC.